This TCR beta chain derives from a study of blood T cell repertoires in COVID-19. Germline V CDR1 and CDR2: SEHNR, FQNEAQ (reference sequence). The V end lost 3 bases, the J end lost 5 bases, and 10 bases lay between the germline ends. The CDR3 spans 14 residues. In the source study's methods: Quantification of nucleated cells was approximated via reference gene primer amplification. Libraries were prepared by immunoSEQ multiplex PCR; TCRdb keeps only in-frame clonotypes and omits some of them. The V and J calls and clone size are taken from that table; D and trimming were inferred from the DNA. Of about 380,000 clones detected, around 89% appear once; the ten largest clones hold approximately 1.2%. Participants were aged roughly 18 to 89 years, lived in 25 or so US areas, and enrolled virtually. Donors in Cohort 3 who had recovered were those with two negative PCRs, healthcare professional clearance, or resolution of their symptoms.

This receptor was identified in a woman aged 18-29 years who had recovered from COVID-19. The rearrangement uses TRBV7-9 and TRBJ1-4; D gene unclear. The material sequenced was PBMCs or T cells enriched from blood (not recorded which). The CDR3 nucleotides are TGTGCCAGCAGCTTCCCGGGGATAAATGAAAAACTGTTTTTT. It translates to CASSFPGINEKLFF.